These T cell receptor beta chains were read from a single sample in a study of beta chain bispecific antibodies for T cell cancers. MiXCR, applied by TCRdb to the 5' RACE reads, yields one record per CDR3 protein. Of 15,000 to 20,000 distinct CDR3 sequences listed, over 2% are singletons. The antigens of these receptors remain unknown. Sequenced material: healthy donor T cells cultured with leukemia cells. The receptors were gathered from a human donor in good health. Some clones in this sample may be carry-over from other donors' samples. CDR3s include the opening cysteine and the closing phenylalanine or tryptophan. The D gene is left open where the match is weak. Clone sizes are shown as how often the clone was seen (once, few, many) or a class if it is expanded.

j_gene: TRBJ1-6; d_gene: TRBD1; v_gene: TRBV20-1; abundance: many; CDR3nt: TGCAGTGCTAGGGACAGGGTCCTACCCTATAATTCACCCCTCCACTTT; CDR3aa: CSARDRVLPYNSPLHF
j_gene: TRBJ2-7; d_gene: NA; v_gene: TRBV2; abundance: many; CDR3nt: TGTGCCAGCAGTTCACAGAGGAATCCTTACGAGCAGTACTTC; CDR3aa: CASSSQRNPYEQYF
j_gene: TRBJ2-1; d_gene: TRBD2; v_gene: TRBV9; abundance: many; CDR3nt: TGTGCCAGCAGCCTACCTCGTGGGGGAGGGAATGAGCAGTTCTTC; CDR3aa: CASSLPRGGGNEQFF
j_gene: TRBJ2-7; d_gene: TRBD2; v_gene: TRBV6-1; abundance: many; CDR3nt: TGTGCCAGCAGTGAAGCGTACGGCGGGGGAACCTACTACGAGCAGTACTTC; CDR3aa: CASSEAYGGGTYYEQYF
j_gene: TRBJ2-3; d_gene: NA; v_gene: TRBV7-2; abundance: many; CDR3nt: TGTGCCAGCAGCTTCGGGACTAGCACAGATACGCAGTATTTT; CDR3aa: CASSFGTSTDTQYF
j_gene: TRBJ1-1; d_gene: NA; v_gene: TRBV2; abundance: many; CDR3nt: TGTGCCAGCAGTGTTAAAAGCGGACTCATGAACACTGAAGCTTTCTTT; CDR3aa: CASSVKSGLMNTEAFF
j_gene: TRBJ2-5; d_gene: TRBD1; v_gene: TRBV18; abundance: many; CDR3nt: TGTGCCAGCTCACCCGGGACAGGGGGCCAAGAGACCCAGTACTTC; CDR3aa: CASSPGTGGQETQYF
j_gene: TRBJ1-1; d_gene: TRBD1; v_gene: TRBV11-2; abundance: many; CDR3nt: TGTGCCAGCAGCTTAGAGGCCAGGGGGAAGGCTTTCTTT; CDR3aa: CASSLEARGKAFF
j_gene: TRBJ1-2; d_gene: NA; v_gene: TRBV12-3/TRBV12-4; abundance: many; CDR3nt: TGTGCCAGCAGTCCGACGATGAATGGCTACACCTTC; CDR3aa: CASSPTMNGYTF
j_gene: TRBJ1-1; d_gene: NA; v_gene: TRBV2; abundance: many; CDR3nt: TGTGCCAGCAGTGATGGGGTCTTAGCGAACACTGAAGCTTTCTTT; CDR3aa: CASSDGVLANTEAFF
j_gene: TRBJ2-7; d_gene: TRBD1; v_gene: TRBV6-1; abundance: many; CDR3nt: TGTGCCAGCAGGCCATGGACAGGACCAACCTACGAGCAGTACTTC; CDR3aa: CASRPWTGPTYEQYF
j_gene: TRBJ2-3; d_gene: NA; v_gene: TRBV13; abundance: many; CDR3nt: TGTGCCAGCAGCTTAGAGGGCACTCTCTCGGAAGATACGCAGTATTTT; CDR3aa: CASSLEGTLSEDTQYF
j_gene: TRBJ2-5; d_gene: TRBD2; v_gene: TRBV7-3; abundance: many; CDR3nt: TGTGCCAGCATTCGGGGGGTTGCTCAAGAGACCCAGTACTTC; CDR3aa: CASIRGVAQETQYF
j_gene: TRBJ1-1; d_gene: NA; v_gene: TRBV19; abundance: many; CDR3nt: TGTGCCAGTAGGGAGTTCGGGACGAACACTGAAGCTTTCTTT; CDR3aa: CASREFGTNTEAFF
j_gene: TRBJ2-5; d_gene: NA; v_gene: TRBV3-1; abundance: many; CDR3nt: TGTGCCAGCAGCCAAGAAGTGTACCAAGAGACCCAGTACTTC; CDR3aa: CASSQEVYQETQYF
j_gene: TRBJ2-1; d_gene: NA; v_gene: TRBV5-1; abundance: many; CDR3nt: TGCGCCAGCAGCTCTGGACTTGCCGATGAGCAGTTCTTC; CDR3aa: CASSSGLADEQFF